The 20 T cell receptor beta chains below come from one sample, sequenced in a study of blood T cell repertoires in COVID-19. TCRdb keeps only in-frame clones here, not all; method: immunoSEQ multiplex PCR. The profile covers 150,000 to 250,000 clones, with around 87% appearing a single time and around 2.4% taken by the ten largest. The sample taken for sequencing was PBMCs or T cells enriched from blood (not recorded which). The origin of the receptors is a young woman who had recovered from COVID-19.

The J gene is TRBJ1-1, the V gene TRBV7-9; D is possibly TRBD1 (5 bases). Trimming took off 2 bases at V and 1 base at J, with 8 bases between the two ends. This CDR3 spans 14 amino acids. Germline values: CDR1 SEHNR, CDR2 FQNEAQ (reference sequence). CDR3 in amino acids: CASSLWQGNTEAFF. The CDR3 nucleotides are TGTGCCAGCAGCTTATGGCAGGGGAACACTGAAGCTTTCTTT. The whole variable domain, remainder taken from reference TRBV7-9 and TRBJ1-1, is DTGVSQNPRHKITKRGQNVTFRCDPISEHNRLYWYRQTLGQGPEFLTYFQNEAQLEKSRLLSDRFSAERPKGSFSTLEIQRTEQGDSAMYLCASSLWQGNTEAFFGQGTRLTVV.

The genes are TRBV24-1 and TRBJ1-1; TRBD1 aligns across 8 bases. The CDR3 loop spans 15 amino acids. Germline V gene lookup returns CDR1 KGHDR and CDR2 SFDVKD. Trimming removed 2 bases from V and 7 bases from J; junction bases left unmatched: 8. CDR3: CATSDCEPGQDEAFF. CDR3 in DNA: TGTGCCACCAGTGATTGCGAACCGGGACAGGATGAAGCTTTCTTT.

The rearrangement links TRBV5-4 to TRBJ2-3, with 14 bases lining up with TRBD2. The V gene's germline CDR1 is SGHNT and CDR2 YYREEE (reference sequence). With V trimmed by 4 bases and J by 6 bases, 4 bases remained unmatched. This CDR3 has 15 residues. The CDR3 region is CASSMGLAGADTQYF. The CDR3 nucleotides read TGTGCCAGCAGCATGGGACTAGCGGGAGCGGATACGCAGTATTTT.

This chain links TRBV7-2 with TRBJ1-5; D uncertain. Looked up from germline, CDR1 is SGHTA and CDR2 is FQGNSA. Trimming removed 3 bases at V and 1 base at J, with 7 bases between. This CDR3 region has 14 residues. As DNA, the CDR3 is TGTGCCAGCAGCTTCCGGGTCAGCAATCAGCCCCAGCATTTT. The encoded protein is CASSFRVSNQPQHF.

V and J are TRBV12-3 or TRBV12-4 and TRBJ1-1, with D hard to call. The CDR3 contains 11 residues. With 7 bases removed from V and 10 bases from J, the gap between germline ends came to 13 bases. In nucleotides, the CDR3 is TGTGCCAGCACCGCCGGGTCCAGAGCTTTCTTT. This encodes CASTAGSRAFF.

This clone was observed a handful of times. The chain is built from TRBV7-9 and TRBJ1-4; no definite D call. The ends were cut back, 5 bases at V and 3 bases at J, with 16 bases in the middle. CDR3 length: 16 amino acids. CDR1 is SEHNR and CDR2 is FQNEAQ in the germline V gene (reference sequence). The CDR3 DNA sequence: TGTGCCAGCAGCCCAGTCCCTGACTATCCTAATGAAAAACTGTTTTTT. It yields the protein CASSPVPDYPNEKLFF.

In nucleotides, the CDR3 is TGTGCCAGCAGCTCACGGGACCTACAAACAGGGGCTGAAGCTTTCTTT. Amino acids: CASSSRDLQTGAEAFF. This chain connects TRBV7-3 to TRBJ1-1; 7 bases line up with TRBD1. The CDR3 runs to 16 residues. The V gene end was trimmed by 4 bases and the J gene end by 6 bases; junction bases not matched to a gene: 14. Germline lookup yields CDR1 SGHTA and CDR2 FQGTGA.

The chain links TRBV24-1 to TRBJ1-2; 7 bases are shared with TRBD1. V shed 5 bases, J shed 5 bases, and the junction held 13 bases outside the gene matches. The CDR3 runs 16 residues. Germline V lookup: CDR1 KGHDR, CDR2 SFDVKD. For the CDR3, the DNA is TGTGCCACCAGTGCTGTTCCTTCAGGGGACAGTTATGGCTACACCTTC. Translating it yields CATSAVPSGDSYGYTF.

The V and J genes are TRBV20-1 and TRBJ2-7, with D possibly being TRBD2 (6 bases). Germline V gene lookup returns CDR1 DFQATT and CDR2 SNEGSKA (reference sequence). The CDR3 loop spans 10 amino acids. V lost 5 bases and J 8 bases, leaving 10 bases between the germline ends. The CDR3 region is CSAGGNQQYF. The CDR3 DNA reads TGCAGTGCTGGGGGGAACCAGCAGTACTTC.

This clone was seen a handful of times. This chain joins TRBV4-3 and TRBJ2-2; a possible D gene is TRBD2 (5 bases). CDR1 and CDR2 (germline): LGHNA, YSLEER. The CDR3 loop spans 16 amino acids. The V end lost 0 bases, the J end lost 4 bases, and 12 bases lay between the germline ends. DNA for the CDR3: TGCGCCAGCAGCCAAGAACAGCGGATGGGCACCGGGGAGCTGTTTTTT. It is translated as CASSQEQRMGTGELFF.

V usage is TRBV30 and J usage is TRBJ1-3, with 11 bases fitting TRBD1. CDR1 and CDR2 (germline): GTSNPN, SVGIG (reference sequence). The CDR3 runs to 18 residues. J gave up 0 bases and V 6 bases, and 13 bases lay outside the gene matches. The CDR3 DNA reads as TGTGCCTGTGATTACGGGACAGGGGGTCTTCGCTCTGGAAACACCATATATTTT. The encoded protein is CACDYGTGGLRSGNTIYF.

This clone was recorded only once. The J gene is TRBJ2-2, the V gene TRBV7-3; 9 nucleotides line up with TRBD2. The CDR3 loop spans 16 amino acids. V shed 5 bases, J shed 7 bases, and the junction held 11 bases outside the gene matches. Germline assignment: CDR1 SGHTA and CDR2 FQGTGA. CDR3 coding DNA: TGTGCCAGCAGCCCCTGGGCGGGAGGGCCTTTCGGGGAGCTGTTTTTT. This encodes CASSPWAGGPFGELFF.

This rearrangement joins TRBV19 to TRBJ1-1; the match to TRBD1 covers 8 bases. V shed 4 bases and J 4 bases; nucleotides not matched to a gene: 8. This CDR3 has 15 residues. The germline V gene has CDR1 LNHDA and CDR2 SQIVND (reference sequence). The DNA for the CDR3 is TGTGCCAGTAGTAATGGGAGGGGGACAGGCACTGAAGCTTTCTTT. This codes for CASSNGRGTGTEAFF. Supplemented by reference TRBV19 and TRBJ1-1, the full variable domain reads DGGITQSPKYLFRKEGQNVTLSCEQNLNHDAMYWYRQDPGQGLRLIYYSQIVNDFQKGDIAEGYSVSREKKESFPLTVTSAQKNPTAFYLCASSNGRGTGTEAFFGQGTRLTVV.

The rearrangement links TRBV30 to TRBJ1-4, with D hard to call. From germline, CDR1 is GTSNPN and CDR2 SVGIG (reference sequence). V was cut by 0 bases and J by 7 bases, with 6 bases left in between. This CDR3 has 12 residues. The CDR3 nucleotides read TGTGCCTGGAGTGTACTCGGTGAAAAACTGTTTTTT. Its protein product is CAWSVLGEKLFF.

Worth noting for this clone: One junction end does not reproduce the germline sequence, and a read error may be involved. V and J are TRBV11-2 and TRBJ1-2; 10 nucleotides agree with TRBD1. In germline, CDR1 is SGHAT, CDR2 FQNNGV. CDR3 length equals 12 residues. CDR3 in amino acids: CASTRTGGLYFF. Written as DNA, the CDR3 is TGTGCCAGCACCCGGACAGGGGGGTTGTACTTCTTC.

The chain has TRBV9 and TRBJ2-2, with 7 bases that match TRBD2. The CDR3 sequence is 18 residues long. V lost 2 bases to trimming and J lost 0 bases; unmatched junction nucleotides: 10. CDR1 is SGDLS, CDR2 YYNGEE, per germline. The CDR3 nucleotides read TGTGCCAGCAGCGTGGCTAGCGGAGCGAAACCGAACACCGGGGAGCTGTTTTTT. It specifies CASSVASGAKPNTGELFF.

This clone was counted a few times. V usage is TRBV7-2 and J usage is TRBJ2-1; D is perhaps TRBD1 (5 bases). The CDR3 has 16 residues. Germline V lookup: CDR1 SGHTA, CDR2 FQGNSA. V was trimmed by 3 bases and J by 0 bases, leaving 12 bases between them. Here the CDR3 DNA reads TGTGCCAGCAGCTTTACCTTGCAGGGCTCCTACAATGAGCAGTTCTTC. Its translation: CASSFTLQGSYNEQFF.

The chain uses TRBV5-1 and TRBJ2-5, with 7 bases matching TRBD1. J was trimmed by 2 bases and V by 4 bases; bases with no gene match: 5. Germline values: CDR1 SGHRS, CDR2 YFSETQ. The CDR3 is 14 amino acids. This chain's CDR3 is CASSLGQDQETQYF. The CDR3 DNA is TGCGCCAGCAGCCTCGGACAGGATCAAGAGACCCAGTACTTC. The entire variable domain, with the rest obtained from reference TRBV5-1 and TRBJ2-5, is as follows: KAGVTQTPRYLIKTRGQQVTLSCSPISGHRSVSWYQQTPGQGLQFLFEYFSETQRNKGNFPGRFSGRQFSNSRSEMNVSTLELGDSALYLCASSLGQDQETQYFGPGTRLLVL.

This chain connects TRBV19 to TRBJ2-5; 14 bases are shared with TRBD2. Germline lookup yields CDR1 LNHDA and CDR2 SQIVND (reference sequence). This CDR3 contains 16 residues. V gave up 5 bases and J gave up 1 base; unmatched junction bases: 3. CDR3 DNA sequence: TGTGCCAGTAGTTTCGGGACTAGCGGGGGCCAAGAGACCCAGTACTTC. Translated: CASSFGTSGGQETQYF.

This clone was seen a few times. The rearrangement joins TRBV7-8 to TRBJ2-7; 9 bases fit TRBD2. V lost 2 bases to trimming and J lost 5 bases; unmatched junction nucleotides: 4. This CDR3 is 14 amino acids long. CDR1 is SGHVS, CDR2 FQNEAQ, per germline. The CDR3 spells CASSLTQREDEQYF. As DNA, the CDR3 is TGTGCCAGCAGCTTAACACAGCGGGAGGACGAGCAGTACTTC.